The sequence of this T cell receptor beta chain was determined in a study of beta chain features in type 1 diabetes. Study findings and constraints: In every one of the four CD4+ subsets, TCRB CDR3s were moderately but significantly shorter in Type 1 diabetes patients.

In its sample, this clone was seen a few times. Antigen specificity is unknown. V lost 11 bases, J lost 4 bases, and 16 bases lay in between. CDR3 size: 13 residues. Germline loops: CDR1 SGHTA, CDR2 FQGNSA. The investigators reverse transcribed all of the isolated RNA, so they sequenced expressed TCRB transcripts. Only in-frame clones appear in the TCRdb table, and some are missing; sequencing was by immunoSEQ multiplex PCR. The sample includes around 290,000 clones, under 8.5% of them seen just once. Sorted CD4+ subsets: naive, central memory, regulatory, stem cell-like memory (CD45RO/CCR7/CD25/CD127/CD95/CD27 panel).

This TCR was recovered from a woman aged 18-30 years in good health. The chain employs TRBV7-2 and TRBJ2-3; D might be TRBD2 (6 bases). Sequences were obtained from central memory CD4+ T cells from blood. The CDR3 is CAYLVGGADTQYF. In DNA, the CDR3 is TGTGCCTATCTCGTAGGAGGGGCAGATACGCAGTATTTT.